The sequence of this TCR beta chain was determined in a study of patients and donors after allogeneic stem cell transplantation. The germline gives CDR1 DFQATT, CDR2 SNEGSKA (reference sequence). The CDR3 covers 19 residues. After removal of 0 bases from V and 0 bases from J, the junction contained 16 bases not matched to a gene. TCRdb called the RT-PCR reads again in MiXCR, with one record for every CDR3 protein. The sample contains over 350,000 distinct CDR3 sequences, 16% of which appear only once. The sample was blood, either unsorted or a sorted T cell fraction (not recorded which). The chain uses TRBV20-1 and TRBJ2-5, with TRBD2 matching over 7 bases. The sequence came from a human donor who was either an allogeneic HSCT recipient or a stem cell or donor lymphocyte infusion donor (not recorded which). It is not recorded whose cells these are; they may come from a transplant donor. This chain's CDR3 is CSARDEGLRPSGHQETQYF. CDR3 coding DNA: TGCAGTGCTAGAGATGAAGGTTTGAGGCCTAGCGGCCACCAAGAGACCCAGTACTTC.